These 26 T cell receptor beta chains came from one sample sequenced in a study of CD8 T cells in ankylosing spondylitis. TCRdb reprocessed the 5' RACE reads with MiXCR, giving one entry per CDR3 protein. The sample carries almost 45,000 distinct CDR3 sequences, approximately 10% recorded once. Material: blood, either unsorted or a sorted T cell fraction (not recorded which). All receptors derive from a male donor with ankylosing spondylitis or in good health (not recorded which).

This clonotype was counted ten times or more. The rearrangement uses TRBV10-3 and TRBJ2-7; D not resolved. This CDR3 spans 13 amino acids. V was cut by 5 bases and J by 3 bases, with 11 bases left in between. CDR1 and CDR2 (germline): ENHRY, SYGVKD. CDR3 nucleotides: TGTGCCATCAGTAGGGAAACGGGCTACGAGCAGTACTTC. Its protein product is CAISRETGYEQYF.

This clonotype was observed many times. The chain employs TRBV5-1 and TRBJ1-6; 7 bases agree with TRBD1. V was pared by 0 bases and J by 7 bases, with 4 bases of the junction left unmatched. The CDR3 extends over 15 amino acids. Germline lookup yields CDR1 SGHRS and CDR2 YFSETQ. CDR3: CASSLEGGQNSPLHF. The CDR3 nucleotides read TGCGCCAGCAGCTTGGAGGGGGGACAGAATTCACCCCTCCACTTT.

This clonotype was observed a handful of times. The rearrangement joins TRBV7-9 to TRBJ1-4; tentative D call: TRBD1 (5 bases). Germline assignment: CDR1 SEHNR and CDR2 FQNEAQ (reference sequence). V was clipped by 5 bases and J by 8 bases, with 18 bases between them. The CDR3 is made up of 15 amino acids. The CDR3 reads CASSPGGRGEEKLFF. For the CDR3, the DNA is TGTGCCAGCAGCCCCGGGGGGAGGGGTGAAGAAAAACTGTTTTTT. The variable domain in full, with the rest retrieved from reference TRBV7-9 and TRBJ1-4, is DTGVSQNPRHKITKRGQNVTFRCDPISEHNRLYWYRQTLGQGPEFLTYFQNEAQLEKSRLLSDRFSAERPKGSFSTLEIQRTEQGDSAMYLCASSPGGRGEEKLFFGSGTQLSVL.

As for this clonotype: A much bigger clone sits one base away, suggesting this may be a read error. The V call is TRBV7-9, the J call TRBJ2-4, with 7 bases that match TRBD2. The CDR3 is 14 residues long. CDR1 is SEHNR and CDR2 is FQNEAQ in the germline V gene (reference sequence). The CDR3 reads CASSSARGKSIQYF. For the CDR3, the DNA is TGTGCCAGCAGCTCCGCGCGGGGGAAAAGCATTCAGTACTTC. The entire variable domain, with the rest obtained from reference TRBV7-9 and TRBJ2-4, is as follows: DTGVSQNPRHKITKRGQNVTFRCDPISEHNRLYWYRQTLGQGPEFLTYFQNEAQLEKSRLLSDRFSAERPKGSFSTLEIQRTEQGDSAMYLCASSSARGKSIQYFGAGTRLSVL.

The table lists this clonotype with many counts. V gene TRBV12-3 or TRBV12-4 combines with J gene TRBJ1-5; no definite D call. Trimming stripped 6 bases from V and 3 bases from J, with 9 bases between. This CDR3 has 13 residues. The CDR3 DNA is TGTGCCAGCAGCCCGGGAACCAATCAGCCCCAGCATTTT. The encoded protein is CASSPGTNQPQHF.

This clonotype was observed at least ten times. This rearrangement joins TRBV2 to TRBJ1-2; D may be TRBD1 (5 bases). The length of the CDR3 is 12 residues. CDR1 is SNHLY, CDR2 FYNNEI, per germline. The V end lost 7 bases, the J end lost 4 bases, and 10 bases lay between the germline ends. CDR3 DNA: TGTGCCAGCATTGAGGGGATCTATGGCTACACCTTC. Protein product: CASIEGIYGYTF.

This clonotype was counted at least ten times. The chain carries TRBV25-1 and TRBJ1-6, with 9 bases fitting TRBD1. Looked up from germline, CDR1 is MGHDK and CDR2 is SYGVNS. Unmatched junction bases numbered 6, after V lost 5 bases and J lost 7 bases. The CDR3 loop spans 15 amino acids. CDR3 region: CASSTPGQGNSPLHF. In nucleotides, the CDR3 is TGTGCCAGCAGTACACCGGGACAGGGCAATTCACCCCTCCACTTT.

At least ten counts were recorded for this clonotype. The genes are TRBV20-1 and TRBJ2-3, with D possibly TRBD1 on 5 matching bases. This CDR3 region has 15 residues. CDR1 is DFQATT and CDR2 is SNEGSKA in the germline V gene (reference sequence). The V gene lost 0 bases and the J gene lost 1 base, with 11 bases spanning the gap. CDR3 bases: TGCAGTGCTAGAGATAGGCGCAGGGGCACAGATACGCAGTATTTT. This sequence encodes CSARDRRRGTDTQYF.

In this sample, this clonotype turned up many times. V gene TRBV6-5 combines with J gene TRBJ2-1; TRBD2 might be the D (5 bases). V was cut by 7 bases and J by 3 bases, with 10 bases left in between. Germline assignment: CDR1 MNHEY and CDR2 SVGAGI. The CDR3 is 13 amino acids. The chain's CDR3 is CASTNGNYNEQFF. Written as DNA, the CDR3 is TGTGCCAGCACCAACGGGAACTACAATGAGCAGTTCTTC.

This clonotype was observed many times. In nucleotides, the CDR3 is TGCGCCAGCAGCTTGGAGGCGGGGGGGCGGCCAGATACGCAGTATTTT. Translated, it gives CASSLEAGGRPDTQYF. V and J are TRBV5-1 and TRBJ2-3; 9 nucleotides match TRBD2. The CDR3 has 16 amino acids. Germline lookup yields CDR1 SGHRS and CDR2 YFSETQ. With V trimmed by 0 bases and J by 4 bases, 6 bases remained unmatched. Supplemented by reference TRBV5-1 and TRBJ2-3, the full variable domain reads KAGVTQTPRYLIKTRGQQVTLSCSPISGHRSVSWYQQTPGQGLQFLFEYFSETQRNKGNFPGRFSGRQFSNSRSEMNVSTLELGDSALYLCASSLEAGGRPDTQYFGPGTRLTVL.

This clonotype is labeled medium-sized. The chain joins TRBV12-3 or TRBV12-4 to TRBJ2-2, with 9 bases lining up with TRBD1. The CDR3 is 16 residues long. J was trimmed by 5 bases and V by 6 bases; bases with no gene match: 10. The CDR3 protein is CASSDPGTGRTGELFF. The CDR3 nucleotides are TGTGCCAGCAGCGACCCCGGGACAGGGCGAACCGGGGAGCTGTTTTTT.

The chain recombines TRBV7-2 with TRBJ2-1; D unresolved. The CDR3 loop spans 13 amino acids. The germline gives CDR1 SGHTA, CDR2 FQGNSA. V lost 8 bases and J lost 6, with 14 bases in between. The DNA of the CDR3 is TGTGCCAGCGCCCTCCCGAGCACCAATGAGCAGTTCTTC. Translation gives CASALPSTNEQFF.

The chain combines TRBV4-2 with TRBJ2-3; 7 nucleotides agree with TRBD1. Per germline, CDR1 LGHNA and CDR2 YNFKEQ. Trimming at V came to 0 bases and at J to 4 bases, leaving 4 bases not matched to a gene. The CDR3 is made up of 15 amino acids. The CDR3 nucleotides read TGTGCCAGCAGCCAAGAAAGGGGGCCTGCAGATACGCAGTATTTT. Amino acid sequence: CASSQERGPADTQYF.

Comments on this clonotype: An end of the junction does not agree with germline; a read error may underlie this. The V gene is TRBV19, the J gene TRBJ2-7; 11 bases line up with TRBD2. Germline-derived CDR1 and CDR2 are LNHDA and SQIVND (reference sequence). The CDR3 consists of 15 residues. The DNA for the CDR3 is TGTGTCAGTACGCTCGGGACTAGCGGAACCTACGAGCAGTACTTC. Amino acid sequence: CVSTLGTSGTYEQYF.

V and J are TRBV20-1 and TRBJ1-1; no clear D. Germline CDR1 reads DFQATT; CDR2 reads SNEGSKA (reference sequence). The ends were cut back, 0 bases at V and 9 bases at J, with 14 bases in the middle. The CDR3 consists of 13 residues. CDR3: CSARDDSVHKAFF. In DNA, the CDR3 is TGCAGTGCTAGAGATGATTCGGTCCACAAAGCTTTCTTT.

The sample holds a few counts of this clonotype. The gene calls are TRBV2 and TRBJ2-2; D not certain. The V end was cut by 6 bases, the J end by 2 bases, with 4 bases between. Germline V gene data show CDR1 as SNHLY and CDR2 as FYNNEI. The CDR3 runs 12 residues. CDR3 sequence reads: CASSRNTGELFF. CDR3 nucleotides: TGTGCCAGCAGCCGAAACACCGGGGAGCTGTTTTTT.

This clonotype was seen a handful of times. The rearrangement uses TRBV4-1 and TRBJ2-1, with 9 positions matching TRBD1. The CDR3 totals 16 residues. Germline lookup yields CDR1 MGHRA and CDR2 YSYEKL. V shed 0 bases, J shed 9 bases, and the junction held 9 bases outside the gene matches. The CDR3 sequence: CASSQDAGQGYGEQFF. The CDR3 DNA sequence: TGCGCCAGCAGCCAAGATGCGGGACAGGGTTACGGTGAGCAGTTCTTC.

This clonotype was observed at least ten times. The genes are TRBV20-1 and TRBJ1-4, with 8 positions matching TRBD1. CDR1 and CDR2 from the germline V gene are DFQATT and SNEGSKA (reference sequence). V gave up 6 bases and J gave up 10 bases; unmatched junction bases: 4. The CDR3 runs 11 residues. The CDR3 loop is CSAPDRGKLFF. CDR3 coding DNA: TGCAGTGCCCCCGACAGGGGAAAACTGTTTTTT.

This clonotype was found many times. The chain employs TRBV20-1 and TRBJ1-6, with TRBD1 matching 8 bases. Germline V gene lookup returns CDR1 DFQATT and CDR2 SNEGSKA (reference sequence). The CDR3 has 13 residues. The junction had 2 bases not matched to a gene; V was cut back by 4 bases and J by 6 bases. In DNA form, the CDR3 reads TGCAGTGCTATCGACAGGGGTAATTCACCCCTCCACTTT. It specifies CSAIDRGNSPLHF.

This clonotype appeared many times. The chain links TRBV12-3 or TRBV12-4 to TRBJ2-2; a possible D gene is TRBD2 (6 bases). CDR3 length: 14 amino acids. The V end was cut by 7 bases, the J end by 4 bases, with 13 bases between. The CDR3 loop is CASTTGGATGELFF. The CDR3, as DNA: TGTGCCAGCACCACGGGCGGGGCCACCGGGGAGCTGTTTTTT.

The table lists this clonotype with many counts. This sequence joins TRBV19 and TRBJ1-1; D is perhaps TRBD1 (5 bases). Trimming took 7 bases from V and 1 from J, leaving 19 bases between them. The CDR3 has 16 amino acids. Germline assignment: CDR1 LNHDA and CDR2 SQIVND (reference sequence). Written as DNA, the CDR3 is TGTGCCAGTATATCGTCGTTGGGGCGGGGGAACACTGAAGCTTTCTTT. Amino acid sequence: CASISSLGRGNTEAFF.

This clonotype was detected many times. The chain recombines TRBV10-3 with TRBJ1-5; no clear D. The CDR3 is made up of 12 amino acids. The germline CDR1 and CDR2 sequences are ENHRY and SYGVKD. V was clipped by 6 bases and J by 0 bases, with 3 bases between them. Written as DNA, the CDR3 is TGTGCCATCAGCGATAGCAATCAGCCCCAGCATTTT. Its protein product is CAISDSNQPQHF.

This clonotype was seen a handful of times. The chain carries TRBV7-8 and TRBJ2-2; 13 nucleotides agree with TRBD2. In germline, CDR1 is SGHVS, CDR2 FQNEAQ. The CDR3 length is 18 residues. The V gene end was trimmed by 4 bases and the J gene end by 2 bases; junction bases not matched to a gene: 7. CDR3 in amino acids: CASSYRTSGGLNTGELFF. The CDR3 DNA sequence: TGTGCCAGCAGCTACCGGACTAGCGGGGGCCTAAACACCGGGGAGCTGTTTTTT.

The sample holds many counts of this clonotype. V is TRBV28 and J is TRBJ2-7; 9 positions agree with TRBD2. The CDR3 is 14 residues long. The germline gives CDR1 MDHEN, CDR2 SYDVKM. Unmatched junction bases numbered 14, after V lost 8 bases and J lost 9 bases. CDR3 nucleotides: TGTGCCAGCGTAGCGGGGGTACTACCTACGAGGCAGTACTTC. Protein product: CASVAGVLPTRQYF.

This chain uses TRBV7-9 with TRBJ2-5; a weak D match, TRBD2 (6 bases). This CDR3 is built from 16 residues. Trimming removed 0 bases at V and 0 bases at J, with 11 bases between. Looked up from germline, CDR1 is SEHNR and CDR2 is FQNEAQ (reference sequence). CDR3 bases: TGTGCCAGCAGCTTAGCGGTACGGGAGTACCAAGAGACCCAGTACTTC. Its translation is CASSLAVREYQETQYF.

This clonotype was recorded many times. V and J are TRBV4-1 and TRBJ2-7; 7 bases are shared with TRBD2. The CDR3 spans 13 residues. V trimming: 5 bases; J trimming: 6 bases; junction bases outside the gene matches: 7. CDR1 and CDR2 from the germline V gene are MGHRA and YSYEKL. The CDR3 sequence: CASSYASGGEQYF. For the CDR3, the DNA is TGCGCCAGCAGCTACGCCTCGGGGGGCGAGCAGTACTTC.